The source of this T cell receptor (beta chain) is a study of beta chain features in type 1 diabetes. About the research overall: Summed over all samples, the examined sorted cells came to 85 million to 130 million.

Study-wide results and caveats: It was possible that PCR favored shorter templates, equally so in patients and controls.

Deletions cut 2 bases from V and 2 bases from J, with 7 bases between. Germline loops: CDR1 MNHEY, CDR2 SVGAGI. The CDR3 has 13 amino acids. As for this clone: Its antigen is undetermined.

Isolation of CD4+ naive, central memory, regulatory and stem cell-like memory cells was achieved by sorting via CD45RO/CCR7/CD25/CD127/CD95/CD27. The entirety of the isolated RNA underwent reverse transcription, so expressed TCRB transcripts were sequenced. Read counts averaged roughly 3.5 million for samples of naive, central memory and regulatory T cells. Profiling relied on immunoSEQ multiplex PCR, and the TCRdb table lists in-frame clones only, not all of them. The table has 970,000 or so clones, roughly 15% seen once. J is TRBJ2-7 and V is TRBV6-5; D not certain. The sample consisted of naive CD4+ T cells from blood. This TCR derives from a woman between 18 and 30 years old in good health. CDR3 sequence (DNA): TGTGCCAGCAGTTACAGGCTTACCTACGAGCAGTACTTC. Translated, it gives CASSYRLTYEQYF.